The 2 T cell receptor beta chains given below trace back to one sample, sequenced in a study of blood T cell repertoires in COVID-19. TCRdb keeps only in-frame clones here, not all; method: immunoSEQ multiplex PCR. The sample records about 140,000 clones, 75% to 85% being singletons. Source material: peripheral blood. Source of these receptors: a man in his sixties or seventies who had recovered from COVID-19.

V usage is TRBV7-2 and J usage is TRBJ1-2; D not resolved. Trimming removed 5 bases from V and 0 bases from J, with 13 bases in between. This CDR3 has 15 residues. The germline V gene encodes CDR1 SGHTA and CDR2 FQGNSA. The chain's CDR3 is CASSRSGVTNYGYTF. CDR3 sequence (DNA): TGTGCCAGCAGCCGGAGCGGGGTGACTAACTATGGCTACACCTTC.

This chain connects TRBV27 to TRBJ1-5; D call uncertain. The V and J ends lost 4 bases and 0 bases respectively, with 13 bases between them. The length of the CDR3 is 16 residues. CDR1 and CDR2 (germline): MNHEY, SMNVEV (reference sequence). CDR3 nucleotide sequence: TGTGCCAGCAGTTCCGTGACGGGAGTTAGCAATCAGCCCCAGCATTTT. This codes for CASSSVTGVSNQPQHF.